The clone carrying this T cell receptor (beta chain) was seen a handful of times. Its antigen is as yet unknown. No patient had received any treatment before thyroid surgery. Germline CDR1 MNHNS, CDR2 SASEGT. V shed 9 bases and J shed 6 bases, with 15 bases lying between them. The CDR3 contains 12 residues. The sample is drawn from a study of metastatic and nonmetastatic thyroid tumors. For the study at large: Malignant and benign thyroid patients had repertoires compared in peripheral blood and tumor or nodule tissue.

TCRdb ran MiXCR on the PCR reads. The sample carries about 15,000 clones, around 35% recorded once. Study conclusions and caveats: Within blood and tumor, benign nodules reportedly had significantly lower TCR beta diversity than malignant thyroid tumors did.

Sequenced: tumor tissue. J is TRBJ2-7 and V is TRBV6-1; D gene uncertain. This TCR derives from a female donor with papillary thyroid cancer or a benign thyroid nodule (not recorded which). Some clones in this sample may be carry-over from other donors' samples. CDR3 in DNA: TGTGCCAGTAGTCCGAGCCGGGTCGAGCAGTACTTC. It is translated as CASSPSRVEQYF.